This T cell receptor (beta chain) was found in a study of blood T cell repertoires in COVID-19. Produced via immunoSEQ multiplex PCR; TCRdb's table is partial and in-frame only. The data show about 230,000 clones, around 80% seen once. V was trimmed by 4 bases and J by 7 bases, leaving 14 bases between them. Germline V gene lookup returns CDR1 SGHTA and CDR2 FQGNSA. This CDR3 comprises 14 residues. Recovery among Cohort 3 donors was established by two negative PCRs, clearance, or symptom resolution. What was sequenced was PBMCs or T cells enriched from blood (not recorded which). This TCR derives from a man aged 55-75 years who had recovered from COVID-19. The V gene is TRBV7-2, the J gene TRBJ2-1; D is undetermined. The CDR3 here is CASSSAPGANEQFF. The CDR3 DNA sequence: TGTGCCAGCAGCTCAGCCCCTGGAGCTAATGAGCAGTTCTTC.